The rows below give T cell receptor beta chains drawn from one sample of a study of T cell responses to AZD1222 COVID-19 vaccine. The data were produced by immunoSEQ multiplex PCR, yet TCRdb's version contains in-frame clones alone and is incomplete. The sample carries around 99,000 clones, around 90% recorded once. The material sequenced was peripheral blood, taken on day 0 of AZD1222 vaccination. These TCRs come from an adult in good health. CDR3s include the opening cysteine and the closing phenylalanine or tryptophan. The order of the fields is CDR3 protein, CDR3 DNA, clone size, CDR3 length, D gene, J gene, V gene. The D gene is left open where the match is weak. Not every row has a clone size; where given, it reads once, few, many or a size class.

CDR3aa: CASSHPPGLAGAYNEQFF; CDR3nt: TGTGCCAGCAGCCATCCTCCGGGACTAGCGGGAGCCTACAATGAGCAGTTCTTC; abundance: NA; len: 18; d_gene: TRBD2; j_gene: TRBJ2-1; v_gene: TRBV14
CDR3aa: CASSETQADTQYF; CDR3nt: TGCGCCAGCAGTGAAACCCAGGCTGATACGCAGTATTTT; abundance: NA; len: 13; d_gene: NA; j_gene: TRBJ2-3; v_gene: TRBV10-1
CDR3aa: CASSLELAGAHTQYF; CDR3nt: TGTGCCAGCAGCTTAGAATTAGCGGGGGCCCATACGCAGTATTTT; abundance: NA; len: 15; d_gene: TRBD2; j_gene: TRBJ2-3; v_gene: TRBV7-9
CDR3aa: CASSLDFLTGNTGELFF; CDR3nt: TGTGCCAGCAGCTTAGACTTTTTAACAGGGAACACCGGGGAGCTGTTTTTT; abundance: NA; len: 17; d_gene: NA; j_gene: TRBJ2-2; v_gene: TRBV11-2
CDR3aa: CALVSRWMNTEAFF; CDR3nt: TGTGCCCTTGTAAGCAGGTGGATGAACACTGAAGCTTTCTTT; abundance: NA; len: 14; d_gene: NA; j_gene: TRBJ1-1; v_gene: TRBV2
CDR3aa: CASAEGGKLFF; CDR3nt: TGTGCTAGTGCCGAGGGTGGGAAGCTGTTTTTT; abundance: NA; len: 11; d_gene: NA; j_gene: TRBJ2-2; v_gene: TRBV12-5
CDR3aa: CASSQAGRGYTF; CDR3nt: TGTGCCAGCAGCCAGGCGGGGAGGGGCTACACCTTC; abundance: NA; len: 12; d_gene: NA; j_gene: TRBJ1-2; v_gene: TRBV7-9
CDR3aa: CASSGTGVNTEAFF; CDR3nt: TGTGCCAGCAGTGGTACAGGGGTGAACACTGAAGCTTTCTTT; abundance: NA; len: 14; d_gene: TRBD1; j_gene: TRBJ1-1; v_gene: TRBV2
CDR3aa: CASSMMVFPELTGFIAFF; CDR3nt: TGTGCCAGTAGTATGATGGTGTTCCCAGAGCTGACCGGGTTCATAGCTTTCTTT; abundance: NA; len: 18; d_gene: NA; j_gene: TRBJ1-1; v_gene: TRBV19
CDR3aa: CASSPTRGASGTEAFF; CDR3nt: TGTGCCAGCTCACCCACAAGGGGTGCGTCGGGCACTGAAGCTTTCTTT; abundance: NA; len: 16; d_gene: NA; j_gene: TRBJ1-1; v_gene: TRBV18
CDR3aa: CAISDINQETQYF; CDR3nt: TGTGCCATCAGTGATATCAACCAAGAGACCCAGTACTTC; abundance: few; len: 13; d_gene: NA; j_gene: TRBJ2-5; v_gene: TRBV10-3
CDR3aa: CASRSFHGGLKYEQYF; CDR3nt: TGTGCCAGCAGAAGTTTCCATGGGGGCCTAAAATACGAGCAGTACTTC; abundance: NA; len: 16; d_gene: NA; j_gene: TRBJ2-7; v_gene: TRBV28
CDR3aa: CASSLAGGGTEAFF; CDR3nt: TGTGCCAGCAGCTTAGCAGGGGGAGGCACTGAAGCTTTCTTT; abundance: NA; len: 14; d_gene: NA; j_gene: TRBJ1-1; v_gene: TRBV7-9
CDR3aa: CASSPGGVNTEAFF; CDR3nt: TGTGCCAGCAGCCCCGGGGGCGTGAACACTGAAGCTTTCTTT; abundance: few; len: 14; d_gene: NA; j_gene: TRBJ1-1; v_gene: TRBV6-4
CDR3aa: CASSLRTASRRDYGYTF; CDR3nt: TGTGCCAGCAGCCTCCGGACAGCCTCAAGGCGTGACTATGGCTACACCTTC; abundance: NA; len: 17; d_gene: NA; j_gene: TRBJ1-2; v_gene: TRBV6-2/TRBV6-3
CDR3aa: CASSLASTTAYSNQPQHF; CDR3nt: TGTGCCAGCAGCTTAGCTTCCACGACAGCCTATAGCAATCAGCCCCAGCATTTT; abundance: NA; len: 18; d_gene: NA; j_gene: TRBJ1-5; v_gene: TRBV7-2
CDR3aa: CASSLETSGGSQETQYF; CDR3nt: TGCGCCAGCAGCTTGGAAACTAGCGGGGGGTCCCAAGAGACCCAGTACTTC; abundance: few; len: 17; d_gene: TRBD2; j_gene: TRBJ2-5; v_gene: TRBV5-1
CDR3aa: CASSPSRNNEQFF; CDR3nt: TGTGCCAGCAGTCCTTCACGGAACAATGAGCAGTTCTTC; abundance: NA; len: 13; d_gene: NA; j_gene: TRBJ2-1; v_gene: TRBV27
CDR3aa: CASSSGEKSGELFF; CDR3nt: TGTGCCAGCAGTTCGGGGGAGAAGTCCGGGGAGCTGTTTTTT; abundance: once; len: 14; d_gene: NA; j_gene: TRBJ2-2; v_gene: TRBV27
CDR3aa: CASSLFQKTEAFF; CDR3nt: TGCGCCAGCAGCTTGTTTCAAAAAACTGAAGCTTTCTTT; abundance: once; len: 13; d_gene: NA; j_gene: TRBJ1-1; v_gene: TRBV5-1
CDR3aa: CASSMTRDGETQYF; CDR3nt: TGTGCCAGTAGTATGACTAGGGATGGGGAGACCCAGTACTTC; abundance: NA; len: 14; d_gene: NA; j_gene: TRBJ2-5; v_gene: TRBV19
CDR3aa: CASSHSRVSPQPQHF; CDR3nt: TGTGCCAGCAGTCATTCGCGGGTCTCACCGCAGCCCCAGCATTTT; abundance: NA; len: 15; d_gene: NA; j_gene: TRBJ1-5; v_gene: TRBV7-8
CDR3aa: CASSLAGGIEQFF; CDR3nt: TGTGCCAGCAGCTTAGCGGGAGGGATTGAGCAGTTCTTC; abundance: NA; len: 13; d_gene: TRBD2; j_gene: TRBJ2-1; v_gene: TRBV5-4
CDR3aa: CASSRSGSVYEQYF; CDR3nt: TGTGCCAGCAGTCGTAGCGGGAGTGTATACGAGCAGTACTTC; abundance: NA; len: 14; d_gene: TRBD2; j_gene: TRBJ2-7; v_gene: TRBV6-2/TRBV6-3
CDR3aa: CASSTFPGRTEAFF; CDR3nt: TGTGCCAGCAGTACTTTCCCGGGGAGGACTGAAGCTTTCTTT; abundance: NA; len: 14; d_gene: NA; j_gene: TRBJ1-1; v_gene: TRBV27
CDR3aa: CASSLLTDSYNSPLHF; CDR3nt: TGTGCCAGCAGCTTGTTGACAGACTCCTATAATTCACCCCTCCACTTT; abundance: NA; len: 16; d_gene: NA; j_gene: TRBJ1-6; v_gene: TRBV5-6
CDR3aa: CASSLAPAGATDTQYF; CDR3nt: TGTGCCAGCAGCTTAGCGCCAGCGGGGGCCACAGATACGCAGTATTTT; abundance: NA; len: 16; d_gene: TRBD2; j_gene: TRBJ2-3; v_gene: TRBV7-2
CDR3aa: CASGGGGEQYF; CDR3nt: TGTGCCAGCGGGGGAGGAGGGGAGCAGTACTTC; abundance: NA; len: 11; d_gene: NA; j_gene: TRBJ2-7; v_gene: TRBV27
CDR3aa: CASRQATLGTSGGAISYNEQFF; CDR3nt: TGTGCCAGCAGACAAGCAACCTTGGGGACTAGCGGGGGGGCAATTTCCTACAATGAGCAGTTCTTC; abundance: NA; len: 22; d_gene: TRBD2; j_gene: TRBJ2-1; v_gene: TRBV3-1/TRBV3-2
CDR3aa: CASSLAGLVYEQYF; CDR3nt: TGTGCCAGCAGTTTAGCGGGGCTAGTTTACGAGCAGTACTTC; abundance: NA; len: 14; d_gene: NA; j_gene: TRBJ2-7; v_gene: TRBV28
CDR3aa: CASSLAGSPDEQYF; CDR3nt: TGTGCCAGCAGTTTGGCGGGATCCCCCGACGAGCAGTACTTC; abundance: NA; len: 14; d_gene: NA; j_gene: TRBJ2-7; v_gene: TRBV28
CDR3aa: CASSRDRAEETQYF; CDR3nt: TGTGCCAGCAGCCGCGACAGGGCCGAAGAGACCCAGTACTTC; abundance: NA; len: 14; d_gene: TRBD1; j_gene: TRBJ2-5; v_gene: TRBV6-2/TRBV6-3
CDR3aa: CASSLWSGSGQPQHF; CDR3nt: TGTGCCAGCAGTTTATGGTCAGGGTCGGGGCAGCCCCAGCATTTT; abundance: NA; len: 15; d_gene: NA; j_gene: TRBJ1-5; v_gene: TRBV28
CDR3aa: CASSPSGGYNEQFF; CDR3nt: TGTGCCAGCAGCCCGAGTGGAGGCTACAATGAGCAGTTCTTC; abundance: NA; len: 14; d_gene: NA; j_gene: TRBJ2-1; v_gene: TRBV7-9
CDR3aa: CASNNEPGNEQFF; CDR3nt: TGTGCCAGTAATAATGAGCCGGGGAATGAGCAGTTCTTC; abundance: NA; len: 13; d_gene: NA; j_gene: TRBJ2-1; v_gene: TRBV19
CDR3aa: CASSRPAGSNQPQHF; CDR3nt: TGTGCCAGCAGTCGACCCGCCGGTAGCAATCAGCCCCAGCATTTT; abundance: NA; len: 15; d_gene: NA; j_gene: TRBJ1-5; v_gene: TRBV6-2/TRBV6-3
CDR3aa: CASTPTPGAGANVLTF; CDR3nt: TGTGCCAGTACTCCCACCCCGGGGGCTGGGGCCAACGTCCTGACTTTC; abundance: NA; len: 16; d_gene: NA; j_gene: TRBJ2-6; v_gene: TRBV19
CDR3aa: CASSLDSRANYGYTF; CDR3nt: TGTGCCAGCAGCTTAGACAGCAGGGCTAACTATGGCTACACCTTC; abundance: NA; len: 15; d_gene: NA; j_gene: TRBJ1-2; v_gene: TRBV7-2
CDR3aa: CASSQAGAGGLGDIQYF; CDR3nt: TGCGCCAGCAGCCAAGCGGGGGCAGGCGGTTTGGGAGACATTCAGTACTTC; abundance: few; len: 17; d_gene: NA; j_gene: TRBJ2-4; v_gene: TRBV4-3
CDR3aa: CASSLGGQGNTEAFF; CDR3nt: TGTGCCAGCAGCTTGGGGGGGCAGGGGAACACTGAAGCTTTCTTT; abundance: NA; len: 15; d_gene: NA; j_gene: TRBJ1-1; v_gene: TRBV5-4
CDR3aa: CASTDGTSPYNEQFF; CDR3nt: TGCGCCAGCACCGACGGGACTTCCCCCTACAATGAGCAGTTCTTC; abundance: once; len: 15; d_gene: NA; j_gene: TRBJ2-1; v_gene: TRBV5-1
CDR3aa: CASSLDASYEQYF; CDR3nt: TGCGCCAGCAGCTTGGACGCCTCCTACGAGCAGTACTTC; abundance: NA; len: 13; d_gene: NA; j_gene: TRBJ2-7; v_gene: TRBV5-1
CDR3aa: CASSLRDKTDRGPYEQYF; CDR3nt: TGTGCCAGCAGCTTAAGGGATAAAACAGACAGGGGGCCCTACGAGCAGTACTTC; abundance: NA; len: 18; d_gene: TRBD1; j_gene: TRBJ2-7; v_gene: TRBV7-2
CDR3aa: CSVEKAGEETQYF; CDR3nt: TGCAGCGTTGAAAAAGCGGGAGAAGAGACCCAGTACTTC; abundance: NA; len: 13; d_gene: TRBD2; j_gene: TRBJ2-5; v_gene: TRBV29-1
CDR3aa: CASSLVGQGSTYGYTF; CDR3nt: TGTGCCAGCAGCTTGGTAGGACAGGGGAGTACCTATGGCTACACCTTC; abundance: once; len: 16; d_gene: TRBD1; j_gene: TRBJ1-2; v_gene: TRBV5-6
CDR3aa: CASSLRQGELGTEAFF; CDR3nt: TGTGCCAGCAGTTTAAGACAGGGAGAACTGGGCACTGAAGCTTTCTTT; abundance: once; len: 16; d_gene: TRBD1; j_gene: TRBJ1-1; v_gene: TRBV27
CDR3aa: CASSLLGPPRYGYTF; CDR3nt: TGTGCCAGCAGTTTACTGGGGCCCCCCCGCTATGGCTACACCTTC; abundance: NA; len: 15; d_gene: NA; j_gene: TRBJ1-2; v_gene: TRBV28
CDR3aa: CASSYDGNYGYTF; CDR3nt: TGTGCCAGCAGTTACGACGGGAACTATGGCTACACCTTC; abundance: NA; len: 13; d_gene: NA; j_gene: TRBJ1-2; v_gene: TRBV6-2/TRBV6-3
CDR3aa: CASSKTPPGQGAQEQYF; CDR3nt: TGTGCCAGCAGTAAGACCCCTCCGGGACAGGGGGCACAGGAGCAGTACTTC; abundance: NA; len: 17; d_gene: TRBD1; j_gene: TRBJ2-7; v_gene: TRBV27
CDR3aa: CASSPGTSGRLDTQYF; CDR3nt: TGTGCCAGCAGCCCGGGGACTAGCGGGAGACTAGATACGCAGTATTTT; abundance: NA; len: 16; d_gene: TRBD2; j_gene: TRBJ2-3; v_gene: TRBV4-2
CDR3aa: CASRSLDWADTQYF; CDR3nt: TGTGCCAGCAGGTCCCTGGACTGGGCCGATACGCAGTATTTT; abundance: NA; len: 14; d_gene: NA; j_gene: TRBJ2-3; v_gene: TRBV6-5
CDR3aa: CASSPRTSGTYEQYF; CDR3nt: TGTGCCAGCAGCCCCAGGACTAGCGGAACCTACGAGCAGTACTTC; abundance: NA; len: 15; d_gene: TRBD2; j_gene: TRBJ2-7; v_gene: TRBV9